The clone carrying this TCR beta chain was seen more than once but under ten times. This sample stems from a study of OX40 agonist ivuxolimab in advanced cancers. About the research overall: Participants, approximately 81% male, averaged approximately 56 years of age, ranging from roughly 20 to 85.

Generated by immunoSEQ multiplex PCR, the TCRdb table keeps only in-frame clones and is missing some. Of about 42,000 clones in the sample, 75% to 90% were seen once. The germline V gene has CDR1 KGHSH and CDR2 LQKENI. The CDR3 has 16 amino acids. The V gene end was trimmed by 0 bases and the J gene end by 2 bases; junction bases not matched to a gene: 5. This TCR derives from an adult with an advanced solid tumor such as melanoma, head and neck, liver or kidney cancer. The chain combines TRBV18 with TRBJ2-7, with 9 positions matching TRBD2. This sample comprised CD4+ or CD8+ T cells sorted from blood, obtained in a trial of the OX40 agonist ivuxolimab. The DNA of the CDR3 is TGTGCCAGCTCACCACCGGGCGGGAGGGTTCCCTACGAGCAGTACTTC. Translated, it gives CASSPPGGRVPYEQYF.